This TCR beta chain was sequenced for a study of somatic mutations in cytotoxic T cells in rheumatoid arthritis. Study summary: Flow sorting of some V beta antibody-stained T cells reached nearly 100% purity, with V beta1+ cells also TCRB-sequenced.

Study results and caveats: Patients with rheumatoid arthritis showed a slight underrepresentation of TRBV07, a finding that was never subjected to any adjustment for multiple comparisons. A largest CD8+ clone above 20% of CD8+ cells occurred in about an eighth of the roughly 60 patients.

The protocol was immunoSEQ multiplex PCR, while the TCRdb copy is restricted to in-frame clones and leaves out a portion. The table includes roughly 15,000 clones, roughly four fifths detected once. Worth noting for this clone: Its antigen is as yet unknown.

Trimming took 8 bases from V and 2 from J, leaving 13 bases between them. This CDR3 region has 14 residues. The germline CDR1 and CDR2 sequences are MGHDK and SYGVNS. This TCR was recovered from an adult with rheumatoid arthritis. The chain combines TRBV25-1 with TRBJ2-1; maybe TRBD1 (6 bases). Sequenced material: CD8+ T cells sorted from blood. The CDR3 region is CASAKGGTYNEQFF. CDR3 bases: TGTGCCAGCGCTAAAGGGGGAACCTACAATGAGCAGTTCTTC.